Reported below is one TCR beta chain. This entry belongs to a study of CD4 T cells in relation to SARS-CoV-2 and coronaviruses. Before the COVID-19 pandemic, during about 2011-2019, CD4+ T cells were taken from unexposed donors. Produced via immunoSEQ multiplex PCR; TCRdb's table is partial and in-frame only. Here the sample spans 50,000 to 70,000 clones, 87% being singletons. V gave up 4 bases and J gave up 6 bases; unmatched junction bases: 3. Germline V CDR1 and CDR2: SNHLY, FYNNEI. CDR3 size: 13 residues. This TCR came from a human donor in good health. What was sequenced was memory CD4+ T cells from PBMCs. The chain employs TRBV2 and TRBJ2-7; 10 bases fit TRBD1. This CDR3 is CASSVTGGSEQYF. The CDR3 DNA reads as TGTGCCAGCAGTGTGACAGGGGGCTCCGAGCAGTACTTC. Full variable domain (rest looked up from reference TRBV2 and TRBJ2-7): EPEVTQTPSHQVTQMGQEVILRCVPISNHLYFYWYRQILGQKVEFLVSFYNNEISEKSEIFDDQFSVERPDGSNFTLKIRSTKLEDSAMYFCASSVTGGSEQYFGPGTRLTVT.